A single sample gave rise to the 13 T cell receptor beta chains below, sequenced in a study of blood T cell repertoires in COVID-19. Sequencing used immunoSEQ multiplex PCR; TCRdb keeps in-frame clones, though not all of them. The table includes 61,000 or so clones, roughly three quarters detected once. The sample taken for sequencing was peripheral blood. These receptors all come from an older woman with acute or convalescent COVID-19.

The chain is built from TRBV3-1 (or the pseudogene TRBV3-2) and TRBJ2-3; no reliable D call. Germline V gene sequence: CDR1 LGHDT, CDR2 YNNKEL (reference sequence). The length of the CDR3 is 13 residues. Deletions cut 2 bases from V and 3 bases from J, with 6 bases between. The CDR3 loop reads CASSQSSTDTQYF. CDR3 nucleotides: TGTGCCAGCAGCCAATCCTCGACAGATACGCAGTATTTT.

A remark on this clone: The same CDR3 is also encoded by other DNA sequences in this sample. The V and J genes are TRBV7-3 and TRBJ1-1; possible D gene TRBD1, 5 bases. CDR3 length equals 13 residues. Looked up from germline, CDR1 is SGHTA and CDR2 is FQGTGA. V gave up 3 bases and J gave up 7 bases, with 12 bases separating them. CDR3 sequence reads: CASSLNQGGEAFF. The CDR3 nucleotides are TGTGCCAGCAGCTTGAACCAGGGTGGTGAAGCTTTCTTT.

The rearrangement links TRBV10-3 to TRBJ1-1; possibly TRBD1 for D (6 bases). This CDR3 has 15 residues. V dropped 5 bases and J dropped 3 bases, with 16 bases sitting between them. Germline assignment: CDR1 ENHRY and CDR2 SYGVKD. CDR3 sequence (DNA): TGTGCCATCAGTAGTATGGGGGGGGCGGACACTGAAGCTTTCTTT. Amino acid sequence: CAISSMGGADTEAFF.

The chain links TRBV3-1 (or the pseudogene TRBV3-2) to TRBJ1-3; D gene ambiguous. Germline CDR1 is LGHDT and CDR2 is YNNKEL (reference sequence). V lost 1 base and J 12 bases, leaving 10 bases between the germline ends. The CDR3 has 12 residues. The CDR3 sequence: CASSQGKSSIYF. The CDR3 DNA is TGTGCCAGCAGCCAAGGCAAGTCTAGCATATATTTT.

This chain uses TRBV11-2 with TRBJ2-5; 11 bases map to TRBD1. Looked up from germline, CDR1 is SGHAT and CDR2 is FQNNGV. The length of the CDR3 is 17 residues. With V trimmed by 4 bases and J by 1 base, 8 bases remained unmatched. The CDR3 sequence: CASSWRGQGASQETQYF. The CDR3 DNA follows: TGTGCCAGCAGCTGGCGAGGACAGGGGGCATCCCAAGAGACCCAGTACTTC.

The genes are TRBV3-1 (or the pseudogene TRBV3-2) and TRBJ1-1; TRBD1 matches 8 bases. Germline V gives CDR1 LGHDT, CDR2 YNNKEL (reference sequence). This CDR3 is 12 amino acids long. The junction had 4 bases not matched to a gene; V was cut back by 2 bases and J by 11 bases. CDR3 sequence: CASSQRDRFAFF. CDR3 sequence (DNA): TGTGCCAGCAGCCAACGGGACAGGTTTGCTTTCTTT.

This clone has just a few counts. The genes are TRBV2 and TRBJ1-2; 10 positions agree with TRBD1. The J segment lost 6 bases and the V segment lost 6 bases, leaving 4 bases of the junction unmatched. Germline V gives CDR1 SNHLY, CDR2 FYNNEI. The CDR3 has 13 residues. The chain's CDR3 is CASRLGTGDGYTF. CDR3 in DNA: TGTGCCAGCAGACTAGGGACAGGGGATGGCTACACCTTC.

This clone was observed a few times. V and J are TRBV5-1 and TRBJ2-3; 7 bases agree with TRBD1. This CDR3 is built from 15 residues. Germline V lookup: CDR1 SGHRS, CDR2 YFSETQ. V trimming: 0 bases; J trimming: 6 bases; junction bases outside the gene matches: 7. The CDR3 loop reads CASSLERQGADTQYF. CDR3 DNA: TGCGCCAGCAGCTTGGAGAGACAGGGAGCGGATACGCAGTATTTT.

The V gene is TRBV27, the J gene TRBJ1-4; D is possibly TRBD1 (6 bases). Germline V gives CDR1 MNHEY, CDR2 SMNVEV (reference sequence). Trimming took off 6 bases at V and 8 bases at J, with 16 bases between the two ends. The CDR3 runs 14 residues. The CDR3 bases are TGTGCCAGCAGGACTCACAGGGATGGGGAAAAACTGTTTTTT. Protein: CASRTHRDGEKLFF.

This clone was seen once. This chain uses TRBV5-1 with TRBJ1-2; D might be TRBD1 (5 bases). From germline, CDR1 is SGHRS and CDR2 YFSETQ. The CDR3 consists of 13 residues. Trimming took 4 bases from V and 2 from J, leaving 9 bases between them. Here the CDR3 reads CASSTGGNYGYTF. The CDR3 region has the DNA TGCGCCAGCAGCACCGGGGGAAACTATGGCTACACCTTC.

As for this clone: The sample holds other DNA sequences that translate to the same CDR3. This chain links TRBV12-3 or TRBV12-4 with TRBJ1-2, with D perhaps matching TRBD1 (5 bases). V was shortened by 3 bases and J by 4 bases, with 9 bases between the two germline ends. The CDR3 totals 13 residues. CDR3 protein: CASSLSGPYGYTF. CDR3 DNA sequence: TGTGCCAGCAGTTTGTCAGGGCCCTATGGCTACACCTTC.

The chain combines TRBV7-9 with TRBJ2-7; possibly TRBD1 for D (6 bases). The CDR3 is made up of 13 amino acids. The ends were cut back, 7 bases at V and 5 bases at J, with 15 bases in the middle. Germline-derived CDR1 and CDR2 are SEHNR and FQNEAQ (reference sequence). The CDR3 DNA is TGTGCCAGCAACAACCCCAGGGGCCACGAGCAGTACTTC. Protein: CASNNPRGHEQYF. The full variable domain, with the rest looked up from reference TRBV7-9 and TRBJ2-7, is DTGVSQNPRHKITKRGQNVTFRCDPISEHNRLYWYRQTLGQGPEFLTYFQNEAQLEKSRLLSDRFSAERPKGSFSTLEIQRTEQGDSAMYLCASNNPRGHEQYFGPGTRLTVT.

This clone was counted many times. Here the CDR3 reads CASSLDTGTANYGYTF. In nucleotides, the CDR3 is TGCGCCAGCAGCTTGGACACCGGGACAGCAAACTATGGCTACACCTTC. The chain couples TRBV5-1 to TRBJ1-2; TRBD1 aligns across 7 bases. Germline V gene data show CDR1 as SGHRS and CDR2 as YFSETQ. This CDR3 is built from 16 residues. After removal of 0 bases from V and 2 bases from J, the junction contained 7 bases not matched to a gene.